Each of the 31 T cell receptor beta chains below was sequenced from the same sample in a study of T-cell reconstitution after alpha-beta-depleted transplantation in children. Unique molecular identifiers featured in how the TCRbeta library was prepared. TCRdb used MiXCR to reprocess the PCR reads, holding one entry per CDR3 protein. The sample includes 900,000 or so distinct CDR3 sequences, around 15% of them seen just once. The sequencing used PBMCs, mostly from graft donor cells, collected 360 days after TCRalphabeta/CD19-depleted stem cell transplant. These receptors all come from a male patient younger than 18 who had a stem cell transplant for acute lymphoblastic leukemia, so the T cells may come from the graft donor.

This clonotype was counted ten times or more. The genes are TRBV7-6 and TRBJ2-1, with 9 bases identical to TRBD2. The CDR3 is made up of 15 amino acids. From germline, CDR1 is SGHVS and CDR2 FNYEAQ. Germline trimming cut 6 bases from V and 8 bases from J; bases unmatched to any gene: 11. The CDR3: CASSQILAGVDEQFF. In nucleotides, the CDR3 is TGTGCCAGCAGTCAAATCTTAGCGGGAGTTGATGAGCAGTTCTTC.

A few counts support this clonotype. V usage is TRBV5-1 and J usage is TRBJ2-7; 10 bases map to TRBD1. CDR3 length: 15 residues. Trimming at V came to 4 bases and at J to 2 bases, leaving 6 bases not matched to a gene. The germline V gene encodes CDR1 SGHRS and CDR2 YFSETQ. The CDR3 nucleotides read TGCGCCAGCAGCCGCCGACAGGGGGCGGCCTACGAGCAGTACTTC. It yields the protein CASSRRQGAAYEQYF.

This clonotype was counted only a few times. This chain connects TRBV4-3 to TRBJ1-5; D is uncertain. Looked up from germline, CDR1 is LGHNA and CDR2 is YSLEER. There are 14 residues in the CDR3. The V gene lost 0 bases and the J gene lost 5 bases, with 8 bases spanning the gap. The CDR3 loop is CASSQEPSHQPQHF. The CDR3 nucleotides read TGCGCCAGCAGCCAAGAACCCAGTCATCAGCCCCAGCATTTT.

This clonotype was observed a handful of times. This sequence joins TRBV7-8 and TRBJ2-5; 10 nucleotides align to TRBD2. Germline V gene data show CDR1 as SGHVS and CDR2 as FQNEAQ. This CDR3 region has 15 residues. Trimming cost V 6 bases and J 3 bases; bases outside gene matches: 7. CDR3 sequence reads: CASSRRTSGKETQYF. The CDR3 coding sequence is TGTGCCAGCAGTCGAAGAACTAGCGGGAAAGAGACCCAGTACTTC.

The CDR3 DNA reads as TGCGCCAGCAGCTTACTGATACAGGGCAATTACGAGCAGTACTTC. This gives the protein CASSLLIQGNYEQYF. The chain combines TRBV5-1 with TRBJ2-7, with D possibly TRBD1 on 6 matching bases. The CDR3 has 15 residues. With 2 bases removed from V and 4 bases from J, the gap between germline ends came to 16 bases. Per the germline V gene, CDR1 is SGHRS and CDR2 is YFSETQ.

CDR3 nucleotides: TGTGCCAGCAGCATACTCTCTGGGGCCAACGTCCTGACTTTC. Translating gives CASSILSGANVLTF. V is TRBV11-2 and J is TRBJ2-6, with D hard to call. This CDR3 region has 14 residues. Trimming removed 5 bases from V and 0 bases from J, with 5 bases in between. The germline V gene has CDR1 SGHAT and CDR2 FQNNGV. Full variable domain (outside the CDR3, taken from reference TRBV11-2 and TRBJ2-6): EAGVAQSPRYKIIEKRQSVAFWCNPISGHATLYWYQQILGQGPKLLIQFQNNGVVDDSQLPKDRFSAERLKGVDSTLKIQPAKLEDSAVYLCASSILSGANVLTFGAGSRLTVL.

The sample holds many counts of this clonotype. The chain joins TRBV4-2 to TRBJ2-7; TRBD2 agrees at 8 bases. The CDR3 is 14 residues long. Unmatched junction bases numbered 6, after V lost 4 bases and J lost 4 bases. Germline CDR1 is LGHNA and CDR2 is YNFKEQ. The CDR3 loop reads CASSPSGRGYEQYF. CDR3 bases: TGTGCCAGCAGCCCAAGCGGGAGAGGGTACGAGCAGTACTTC.

The rearrangement uses TRBV29-1 and TRBJ2-7, with 7 nucleotides matching TRBD2. Germline V lookup: CDR1 SQVTM, CDR2 ANQGSEA. The ends lost 5 bases at V and 3 bases at J; junction bases unmatched: 28. The CDR3 sequence is 20 residues long. The CDR3 sequence: CSVKSKGALNSGGGHYEQYF. The DNA for the CDR3 is TGCAGCGTTAAATCGAAAGGGGCCCTTAACTCGGGAGGTGGGCACTACGAGCAGTACTTC.

This clonotype has at least ten counts. V and J are TRBV12-3 or TRBV12-4 and TRBJ2-7; no definite D call. The CDR3 spans 12 residues. V was trimmed by 3 bases and J by 3 bases, leaving 6 bases between them. The CDR3 nucleotides read TGTGCCAGCAGTTTTCAGCGCTACGAGCAGTACTTC. Translated, it gives CASSFQRYEQYF.

A note on this clonotype: A read error is possible here, since a much larger clone lies one base away. The V and J genes are TRBV20-1 and TRBJ2-1; 12 nucleotides line up with TRBD2. Germline CDR1 DFQATT, CDR2 SNEGSKA (reference sequence). The CDR3 totals 16 residues. This CDR3 reads CSARVTSGSSYNEEFF. CDR3 in DNA: TGCAGTGCTAGAGTGACTAGCGGGAGCTCCTACAATGAGGAGTTCTTC.

CDR3 amino acids: CASIRREIRSLTEQFF. Here the CDR3 DNA reads TGTGCCAGCATTCGCCGGGAAATCCGCTCTCTTACCGAGCAGTTCTTC. V is TRBV28 and J is TRBJ2-7; D may be TRBD2 (5 bases). The tail of the sequence fits TRBJ2-1 better, so the J call may be wrong. The V gene's germline CDR1 is MDHEN and CDR2 SYDVKM. This CDR3 spans 16 amino acids.

A few counts support this clonotype. V usage is TRBV9 and J usage is TRBJ2-3, with unresolved D. The CDR3 extends over 15 amino acids. The germline CDR1 and CDR2 sequences are SGDLS and YYNGEE. V dropped 0 bases and J dropped 2 bases, with 10 bases sitting between them. In DNA, the CDR3 is TGTGCCAGCAGCGTAGATAGGAGATTCACAGATACGCAGTATTTT. Translating gives CASSVDRRFTDTQYF.

The rearrangement uses TRBV4-2 and TRBJ2-7, with D tentatively TRBD1 or TRBD2 (6 bases each). The CDR3 has 14 amino acids. Germline V gene lookup returns CDR1 LGHNA and CDR2 YNFKEQ. The V and J ends lost 4 bases and 0 bases respectively, with 10 bases between them. The CDR3 region is CASSPGAHSYEQYF. CDR3 coding DNA: TGTGCCAGCAGCCCGGGGGCCCACTCCTACGAGCAGTACTTC.

A few counts support this clonotype. The CDR3 bases are TGTGCCAGCAGCTCCTGGCCGGGACTAGCGGGCCACAATGAGCAGTTCTTC. Translated, it gives CASSSWPGLAGHNEQFF. The rearrangement uses TRBV7-3 and TRBJ2-1; 12 bases agree with TRBD2. Germline values: CDR1 SGHTA, CDR2 FQGTGA. With V trimmed by 4 bases and J by 5 bases, 9 bases remained unmatched. The CDR3 loop spans 17 amino acids. The entire variable domain, with the rest obtained from reference TRBV7-3 and TRBJ2-1, is as follows: GAGVSQTPSNKVTEKGKYVELRCDPISGHTALYWYRQSLGQGPEFLIYFQGTGAADDSGLPNDRFFAVRPEGSVSTLKIQRTERGDSAVYLCASSSWPGLAGHNEQFFGPGTRLTVL.

There are many counts of this clonotype. The gene calls are TRBV12-3 or TRBV12-4 and TRBJ1-1; D not certain. This CDR3 has 15 amino acids. Trimming took 6 bases from V and 7 from J, leaving 21 bases between them. The CDR3 here is CASRDMSGEGNEAFF. CDR3 coding DNA: TGTGCCAGCAGAGACATGTCGGGAGAGGGAAATGAAGCTTTCTTT.

V usage is TRBV5-1 and J usage is TRBJ2-7, with 13 bases matching TRBD2. Germline-derived CDR1 and CDR2 are SGHRS and YFSETQ. This CDR3 is 16 amino acids long. V lost 4 bases and J lost 0; bases outside the gene matches: 4. CDR3 nucleotide sequence: TGCGCCAGCAGCACCGGACTAGCGGGGGTCTCCTACGAGCAGTACTTC. Encoded protein: CASSTGLAGVSYEQYF.

This clonotype was observed a handful of times. This sequence joins TRBV5-5 and TRBJ2-1; D perhaps matches TRBD1 (6 bases). Between the trimmed V and J ends, which lost 2 bases and 4 bases, there was a span of 13 bases. Germline V gene lookup returns CDR1 SGHKS and CDR2 YYEKEE (reference sequence). The CDR3 has 15 residues. The CDR3 DNA reads as TGTGCCAGCAGCTTACGAGGACAGCCTTACAATGAGCAGTTCTTC. Amino acid sequence: CASSLRGQPYNEQFF.

This clonotype was counted only a few times. V usage is TRBV12-3 or TRBV12-4 and J usage is TRBJ2-7, with D perhaps TRBD1 (7 bases). The CDR3 has 16 amino acids. Trimming left V 4 bases short and J 9 bases short, with 25 bases between. The CDR3 DNA sequence: TGTGCCAGCAGTTCATCAGGGGTATGGAGGGGGCAAGGGCAGTACTTC. It codes for CASSSSGVWRGQGQYF.

Only a few counts were recorded for this clonotype. The chain carries TRBV5-1 and TRBJ2-7; 7 positions match TRBD2. V was clipped by 2 bases and J by 4 bases; unmatched bases: 15. This CDR3 spans 17 amino acids. Germline assignment: CDR1 SGHRS and CDR2 YFSETQ. CDR3 coding DNA: TGCGCCAGCAGCTTCCTGTCGGGGGAGGGCGGCTTTTACGAGCAGTACTTC. Translation: CASSFLSGEGGFYEQYF.

The chain employs TRBV10-3 and TRBJ1-2; 8 bases are shared with TRBD1. Per germline, CDR1 ENHRY and CDR2 SYGVKD. Trimming cost V 0 bases and J 6 bases; bases outside gene matches: 15. There are 18 residues in the CDR3. As DNA, the CDR3 is TGTGCCATCAGTGAGTCGTTTTCAACAGGGGGGAACACCAATGGCTACACCTTC. Translation: CAISESFSTGGNTNGYTF.

The chain combines TRBV19 with TRBJ2-3; 7 bases map to TRBD1. Germline assignment: CDR1 LNHDA and CDR2 SQIVND (reference sequence). V was pared by 7 bases and J by 4 bases, with 11 bases of the junction left unmatched. This CDR3 contains 15 residues. The CDR3 loop reads CASTSPKTGPDTQYF. Written as DNA, the CDR3 is TGTGCCAGTACCTCACCGAAGACAGGGCCAGATACGCAGTATTTT.

The chain carries TRBV7-9 and TRBJ2-7; 7 nucleotides match TRBD2. CDR3 length: 15 residues. Germline V gene data show CDR1 as SEHNR and CDR2 as FQNEAQ (reference sequence). V trimming: 3 bases; J trimming: 3 bases; junction bases outside the gene matches: 8. CDR3 coding DNA: TGTGCCAGCAGCTTGGGTTTGGGGGGGTTCTACGAGCAGTACTTC. It encodes CASSLGLGGFYEQYF.

The V gene is TRBV20-1, the J gene TRBJ2-7; tentatively, D is TRBD1 (7 bases). The germline CDR1 and CDR2 sequences are DFQATT and SNEGSKA (reference sequence). V lost 0 bases to trimming and J lost 2 bases, with 14 bases between them. The length of the CDR3 is 15 residues. CDR3 coding DNA: TGCAGTGCTAGAGATCCCAGGGGGAGGCCCTACGAGCAGTACTTC. It yields the protein CSARDPRGRPYEQYF.

This clonotype was found many times. This chain uses TRBV20-1 with TRBJ2-2, with 9 bases matching TRBD1. Germline V lookup: CDR1 DFQATT, CDR2 SNEGSKA (reference sequence). Trimming at V came to 5 bases and at J to 6 bases, leaving 10 bases not matched to a gene. This CDR3 comprises 15 residues. CDR3 protein: CSARWTGAFAGELFF. The DNA of the CDR3 is TGCAGTGCTCGGTGGACAGGGGCTTTCGCCGGGGAGCTGTTTTTT.

In its sample, this clonotype was seen many times. The chain carries TRBV12-3 or TRBV12-4 and TRBJ2-7; D is unresolved. The CDR3 spans 14 residues. Trimming removed 1 base from V and 2 bases from J, with 9 bases in between. The chain's CDR3 is CASSLGHSPYEQYF. For the CDR3, the DNA is TGTGCCAGCAGTTTAGGCCATTCTCCCTACGAGCAGTACTTC.

The chain has TRBV29-1 and TRBJ2-7; weak D call: TRBD1 (6 bases). V was trimmed by 6 bases and J by 3 bases, leaving 9 bases between them. This CDR3 is 11 amino acids long. Per germline, CDR1 SQVTM and CDR2 ANQGSEA. CDR3 nucleotide sequence: TGCAGCGTCACAGGGATCTACGAGCAGTACTTC. Amino acid sequence: CSVTGIYEQYF.

This clonotype appeared a few times. V usage is TRBV25-1 and J usage is TRBJ1-4; the match to TRBD1 covers 9 bases. Germline assignment: CDR1 MGHDK and CDR2 SYGVNS. There are 17 residues in the CDR3. Germline trimming cut 4 bases from V and 7 bases from J; bases unmatched to any gene: 13. CDR3 region: CASSGRDRALWGEKLFF. CDR3 DNA: TGTGCCAGCAGTGGCCGGGACAGGGCGTTATGGGGTGAAAAACTGTTTTTT.

This clonotype was seen more than once but under ten times. The chain recombines TRBV7-8 with TRBJ2-1; 11 bases are a match to TRBD2. Germline assignment: CDR1 SGHVS and CDR2 FQNEAQ. This CDR3 is 15 amino acids long. V was pared by 8 bases and J by 4 bases, with 7 bases of the junction left unmatched. The CDR3 sequence is CASSIAGGTYNEQFF. The CDR3 region has the DNA TGTGCCAGCTCCATAGCGGGAGGGACTTACAATGAGCAGTTCTTC.

This clonotype was seen repeatedly, ten times or more. The chain recombines TRBV5-6 with TRBJ2-3; 7 positions match TRBD2. The CDR3 runs to 16 residues. Losses at the gene ends were 3 bases for V and 2 bases for J; bases not matched to a gene: 9. Germline V gene lookup returns CDR1 SGHDT and CDR2 YYEEEE. In DNA form, the CDR3 reads TGTGCCAGCAGCTCCCCGCCGGGGGGACCCACAGATACGCAGTATTTT. This translates into CASSSPPGGPTDTQYF.

This clonotype has at least ten counts. The chain couples TRBV12-3 or TRBV12-4 to TRBJ2-7; no reliable D call. Trimming stripped 2 bases from V and 5 bases from J, with 10 bases between. CDR3 length: 13 residues. The CDR3 bases are TGTGCCAGCAGTTTACCTACGGGCAACGAGCAGTACTTC. Translation: CASSLPTGNEQYF.

The sample holds many counts of this clonotype. V is TRBV20-1 and J is TRBJ1-4; D gene ambiguous. Germline V gene data show CDR1 as DFQATT and CDR2 as SNEGSKA (reference sequence). V lost 1 base, J lost 5 bases, and 8 bases lay in between. This CDR3 has 13 amino acids. The CDR3, as DNA: TGCAGTGCTAGAGCCCGGCTCAATGAAAAACTGTTTTTT. It specifies CSARARLNEKLFF.